This T cell receptor beta chain was documented in a study of blood T cell repertoires in COVID-19 (dated by TCRdb to 2020 to 2022). Context from the whole study: Collaborator samples came from the United States, Italy and Spain and covered acute and convalescent phases of COVID-19. The prospective study material was composed of cDNA or gDNA derived from T cells, B-cell-depleted T cells, or PBMCs. Subjects who had been exposed to COVID-19, were actively infected with it, or had recovered from it provided the deeply sampled blood TCRbeta repertoires that made up the dataset. The repertoires were made available in a free public database intended to serve as a resource for research on the immune response to SARS-CoV-2. The samples were drawn from the first 160 participants of the ongoing ImmuneRACE study and from some 1,300 subjects provided by 6 global collaborators. Where available, HLA class I and class II types were obtained from metadata supplied by the sample provider rather than from assay-based typing. Sample metadata almost always included a de-identified subject ID, COVID-19 status, age in years and sex.

Collaborating institutions collected whole blood in K2EDTA tubes following their own protocols. For TCRbeta analysis, collaborators shipped samples in one of three forms: frozen whole blood, isolated PBMCs, or DNA extracted from either of those sample types. Paper-wide results and their limitations: How much clinical and demographic metadata was included differed by source and by participant, and the metadata was provided uncurated.

Note on this clone: The antigen it binds to is not known. Base qualities are missing; no much larger clone stands one base away.

Including cysteine and phenylalanine, the CDR3 has 16 amino acids. The only DNA kept is the CDR3, 48 bases in frame from the first base. Compared with germline, V lacks 5 bases and J lacks 1 base; bases without a gene match: 10. CDR1 and CDR2 (SEHNR, FQNEAQ) derive from the germline V gene (reference sequence). TCRbeta CDR3 regions were amplified from genomic DNA using the immunoSEQ Assay, a bias-controlled multiplex PCR. The source study handled its data this way. The number of nucleated cells in each sample was estimated from the amplification of reference gene primers within the assay. To quantify the absolute abundance of each unique TCRbeta CDR3 rearrangement, sequence reads were collapsed and filtered. For each sample, productive Simpson clonality was calculated as the square root of Simpson's diversity index over productive rearrangements. Drawn from immuneACCESS, this table holds only the in-frame rearrangements with V and J called that TCRdb kept. Clones are partly lost; checked studies trace under half to an unresolved V gene and leave the rest unexplained. That table gives V, J and clone size, and the DNA gave D and trimming. This sample holds a few hundred thousand clones; approximately 77% were observed only once. The top ten clonotypes cover about 3% of the sample.

The sequence came from a woman between 18 and 30 years old with acute or convalescent COVID-19. Sequencing was performed on peripheral blood. The rearranged segments are TRBV7-9 and TRBJ2-7, and 8 junction bases match TRBD2. The CDR3 region reads CASSRGASGSSYEQYF. The DNA reads as follows: TGTGCCAGCAGCCGGGGAGCGAGCGGGAGTTCCTACGAGCAGTACTTC.